This T cell receptor beta chain emerged from a study of T cells in Graves' hyperthyroidism and ophthalmopathy. Findings and limits, study-wide: The majority of expanded thyroid clonotypes above 0.001 also appeared in blood. A model of 13 V-J pairs discriminated ophthalmopathy from stable hyperthyroidism.

Blood dates from first hyperthyroidism diagnosis, before any ophthalmopathy symptoms. The CDR3 covers 17 residues. With V trimmed by 4 bases and J by 2 bases, 12 bases remained unmatched. Per germline, CDR1 ENHRY and CDR2 SYGVKD. Using RNA transcripts as the source, TCR beta CDR3 regions were amplified. HTBI primers drove first-round RT-PCR of the TCR CDR3. TCRdb passed the multiplex PCR reads through MiXCR, listing each CDR3 protein once. Found here are some 600,000 distinct CDR3 sequences, 11% to 15% of them singletons; the top ten hold 5.5% to 7.5%. This clonotype was seen only a few times. No antigen is known for it.

Sequenced material: blood. The chain couples TRBV10-3 to TRBJ2-7; 9 nucleotides match TRBD2. This sequence originates from a woman in her twenties or thirties with Graves' hyperthyroidism that later progressed to Graves' ophthalmopathy. CDR3 residues: CAISANLTSGVPYEQYF. The CDR3 nucleotides are TGTGCCATCAGTGCAAACCTGACTAGCGGTGTTCCCTACGAGCAGTACTTC.